Listed below are T cell receptor beta chains from one sample, sequenced in a study of early T cells in non-severe SARS-CoV-2 infection. From the 5' RACE reads, TCRdb called clonotypes with MiXCR, one entry per CDR3 protein. Of tens of thousands of distinct CDR3 sequences in the sample, about 12% were seen once. The material sequenced was whole blood. The receptors here all came from an adult who was a healthcare worker with PCR-confirmed SARS-CoV-2 infection or an uninfected control (not recorded which). CDR3s include the opening cysteine and the closing phenylalanine or tryptophan. The D gene is left open where the match is weak. Not all rows give a size; the values are once, few, many and, for expanded clones, a class.

CDR3 DNA	CDR3 protein	clone size	J gene	D gene	V gene
TGCAGCGTTGAAGGATTTATCGGGGAGCTGTTTTTT	CSVEGFIGELFF	NA	TRBJ2-2	NA	TRBV29-1
TGTGCCAGCAGCGGCGGGACTAGACAAGAGACCCAGTACTTC	CASSGGTRQETQYF	many	TRBJ2-5	TRBD2	TRBV11-2
TGTGCCATCACCAGAGCCGGGACAGGGAGCGGCTACACCTTC	CAITRAGTGSGYTF	few	TRBJ1-2	TRBD1	TRBV10-3
TGTGCCAGCAGACGGACGCAGAGCTCCTACGAGCAGTACTTC	CASRRTQSSYEQYF	few	TRBJ2-7	NA	TRBV6-5
TGTGCCAGCAGTCCCACGTCGGGGGCAGGCTATGGCTACACCTTC	CASSPTSGAGYGYTF	few	TRBJ1-2	NA	TRBV11-2
TGTGCCAGCAGCCAAGTGCTTCTAGCGGGATCGTCGAACATTCAGTACTTC	CASSQVLLAGSSNIQYF	many	TRBJ2-4	TRBD2	TRBV3-1
TGTGCCAGCAGTGAAAGGGGCACCTACGAGCAGTACTTC	CASSERGTYEQYF	NA	TRBJ2-7	NA	TRBV6-1
TGTGCCAGCACATCGGGACAGATGAACACTGAAGCTTTCTTT	CASTSGQMNTEAFF	few	TRBJ1-1	TRBD1	TRBV18
TGCGCCAGCGGGGACTACAATGAGCAGTTCTTC	CASGDYNEQFF	few	TRBJ2-1	NA	TRBV4-3
TGCAGCGATGACAGGGCCGTAGGCTACACCTTC	CSDDRAVGYTF	NA	TRBJ1-2	TRBD1	TRBV29-1
TGTGCCAGCAGCTTCGGAGTGCAGAAAGAGACCCAGTACTTC	CASSFGVQKETQYF	few	TRBJ2-5	NA	TRBV7-9
TGCGCCAGCAGCCCAGGGCGGGCGGGCAATCAGCCCCAGCATTTT	CASSPGRAGNQPQHF	NA	TRBJ1-5	NA	TRBV5-1
TGTGCCAGCAGCCATGGGACTAGCGGGAATGAGCAGTTCTTC	CASSHGTSGNEQFF	few	TRBJ2-1	TRBD2	TRBV7-3
TGCAGTGCTAGAGATGCTGGAGGCACAGATACGCAGTATTTT	CSARDAGGTDTQYF	few	TRBJ2-3	NA	TRBV20-1
TGCAGTGCTAGAGATCCCAGGACAGGTGGTTCACCCCTCCACTTT	CSARDPRTGGSPLHF	NA	TRBJ1-6	TRBD1	TRBV20-1
TGTGCCAGCAGTTACTCAAGCCGGGGACATTCCTACGAGCAGTACTTC	CASSYSSRGHSYEQYF	many	TRBJ2-7	NA	TRBV6-5
TGTGCCAGCAGCTGGGGGGTAGGACCGTCCTCCTACGAGCAGTACTTC	CASSWGVGPSSYEQYF	few	TRBJ2-7	NA	TRBV7-9
TGTGCCAGCAGCTTATTCGGGGGATACAGGAGTCGGTCCACCGGGGAGCTGTTTTTT	CASSLFGGYRSRSTGELFF	many	TRBJ2-2	NA	TRBV11-2
TGTGCCAGCAGCGTAACAGAGAATTCACCCCTCCACTTT	CASSVTENSPLHF	NA	TRBJ1-6	NA	TRBV2
TGTGCCAGCAGTAATGCCGGGACTAGCTCCTACGAGCAGTACTTC	CASSNAGTSSYEQYF	many	TRBJ2-7	TRBD2	TRBV28
TGTGCCAGCAGTTACGCCCGGACAGGGAGGACCATTCAGTACTTC	CASSYARTGRTIQYF	many	TRBJ2-4	TRBD1	TRBV6-5
TGCGCCAGCAGCCAAGGGGAATTCACCGGGGAGCTGTTTTTT	CASSQGEFTGELFF	NA	TRBJ2-2	NA	TRBV4-1
TGTGCCATCAGGGGAGGACAGACCTATGGCTACACCTTC	CAIRGGQTYGYTF	NA	TRBJ1-2	NA	TRBV10-3